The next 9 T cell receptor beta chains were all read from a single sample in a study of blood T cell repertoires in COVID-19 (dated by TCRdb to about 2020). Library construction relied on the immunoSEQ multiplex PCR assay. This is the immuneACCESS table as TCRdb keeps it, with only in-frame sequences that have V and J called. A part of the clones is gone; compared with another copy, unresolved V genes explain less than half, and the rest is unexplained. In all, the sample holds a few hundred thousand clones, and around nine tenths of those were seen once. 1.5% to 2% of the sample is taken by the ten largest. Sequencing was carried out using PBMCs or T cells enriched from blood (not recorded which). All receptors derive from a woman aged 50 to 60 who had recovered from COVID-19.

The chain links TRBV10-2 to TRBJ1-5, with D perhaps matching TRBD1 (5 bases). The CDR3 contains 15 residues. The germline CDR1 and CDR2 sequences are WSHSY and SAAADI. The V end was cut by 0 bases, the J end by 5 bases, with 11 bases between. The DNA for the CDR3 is TGCGCCAGCAGTGAGTCACAGGCCCCCCATCAGCCCCAGCATTTT. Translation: CASSESQAPHQPQHF.

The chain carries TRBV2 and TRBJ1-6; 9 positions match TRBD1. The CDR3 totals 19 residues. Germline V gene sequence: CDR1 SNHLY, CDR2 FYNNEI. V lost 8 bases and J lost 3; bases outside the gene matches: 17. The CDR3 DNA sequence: TGTGCCAGCGGACAAACAAGAGACAGGGGGACGAACTATAATTCACCCCTCCACTTT. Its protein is CASGQTRDRGTNYNSPLHF.

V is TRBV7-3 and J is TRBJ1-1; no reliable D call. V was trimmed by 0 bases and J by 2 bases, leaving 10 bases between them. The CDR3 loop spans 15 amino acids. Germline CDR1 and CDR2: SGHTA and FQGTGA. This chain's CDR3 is CASSLTGALNTEAFF. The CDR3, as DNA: TGTGCCAGCAGCTTAACGGGAGCCCTCAACACTGAAGCTTTCTTT.

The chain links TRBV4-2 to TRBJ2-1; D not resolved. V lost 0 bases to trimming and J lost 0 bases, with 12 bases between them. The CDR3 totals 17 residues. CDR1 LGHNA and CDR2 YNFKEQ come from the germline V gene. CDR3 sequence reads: CASSQDSGASSYNEQFF. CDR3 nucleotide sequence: TGTGCCAGCAGCCAAGATTCTGGCGCTAGCTCCTACAATGAGCAGTTCTTC.

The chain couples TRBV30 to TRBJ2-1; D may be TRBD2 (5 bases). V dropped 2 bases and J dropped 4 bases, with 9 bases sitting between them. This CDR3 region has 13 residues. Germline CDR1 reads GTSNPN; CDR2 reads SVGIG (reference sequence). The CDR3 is CAWSMGGYNEQFF. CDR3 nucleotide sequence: TGTGCCTGGAGTATGGGCGGGTACAATGAGCAGTTCTTC.

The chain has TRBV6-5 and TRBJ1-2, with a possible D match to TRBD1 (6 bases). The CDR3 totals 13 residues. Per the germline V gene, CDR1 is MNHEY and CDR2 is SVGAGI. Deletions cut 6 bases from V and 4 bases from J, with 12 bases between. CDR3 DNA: TGTGCCAGCAGATACACAGGGACCTATGGCTACACCTTC. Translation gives CASRYTGTYGYTF.

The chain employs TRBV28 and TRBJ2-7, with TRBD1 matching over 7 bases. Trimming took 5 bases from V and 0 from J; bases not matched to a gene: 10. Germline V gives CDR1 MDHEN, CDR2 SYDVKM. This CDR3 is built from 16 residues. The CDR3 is CASSSARTGISYEQYF. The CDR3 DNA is TGTGCCAGCAGTAGCGCCAGGACAGGAATCTCCTACGAGCAGTACTTC. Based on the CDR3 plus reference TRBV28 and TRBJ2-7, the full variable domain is DVKVTQSSRYLVKRTGEKVFLECVQDMDHENMFWYRQDPGLGLRLIYFSYDVKMKEKGDIPEGYSVSREKKERFSLILESASTNQTSMYLCASSSARTGISYEQYFGPGTRLTVT.

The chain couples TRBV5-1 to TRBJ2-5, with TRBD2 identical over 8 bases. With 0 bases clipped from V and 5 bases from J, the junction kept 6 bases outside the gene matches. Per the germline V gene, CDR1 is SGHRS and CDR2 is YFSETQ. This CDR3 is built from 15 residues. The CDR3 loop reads CASSLEGLGAETQYF. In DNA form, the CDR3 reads TGCGCCAGCAGCTTGGAGGGACTAGGGGCGGAGACCCAGTACTTC. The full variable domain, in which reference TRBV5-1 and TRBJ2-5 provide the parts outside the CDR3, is KAGVTQTPRYLIKTRGQQVTLSCSPISGHRSVSWYQQTPGQGLQFLFEYFSETQRNKGNFPGRFSGRQFSNSRSEMNVSTLELGDSALYLCASSLEGLGAETQYFGPGTRLLVL.

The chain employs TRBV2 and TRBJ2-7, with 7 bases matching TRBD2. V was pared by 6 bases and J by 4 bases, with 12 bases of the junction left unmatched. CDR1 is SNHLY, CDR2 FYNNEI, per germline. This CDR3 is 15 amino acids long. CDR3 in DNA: TGTGCCAGCAGCCTGGGTTACGGGAGGACATACGAGCAGTACTTC. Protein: CASSLGYGRTYEQYF.